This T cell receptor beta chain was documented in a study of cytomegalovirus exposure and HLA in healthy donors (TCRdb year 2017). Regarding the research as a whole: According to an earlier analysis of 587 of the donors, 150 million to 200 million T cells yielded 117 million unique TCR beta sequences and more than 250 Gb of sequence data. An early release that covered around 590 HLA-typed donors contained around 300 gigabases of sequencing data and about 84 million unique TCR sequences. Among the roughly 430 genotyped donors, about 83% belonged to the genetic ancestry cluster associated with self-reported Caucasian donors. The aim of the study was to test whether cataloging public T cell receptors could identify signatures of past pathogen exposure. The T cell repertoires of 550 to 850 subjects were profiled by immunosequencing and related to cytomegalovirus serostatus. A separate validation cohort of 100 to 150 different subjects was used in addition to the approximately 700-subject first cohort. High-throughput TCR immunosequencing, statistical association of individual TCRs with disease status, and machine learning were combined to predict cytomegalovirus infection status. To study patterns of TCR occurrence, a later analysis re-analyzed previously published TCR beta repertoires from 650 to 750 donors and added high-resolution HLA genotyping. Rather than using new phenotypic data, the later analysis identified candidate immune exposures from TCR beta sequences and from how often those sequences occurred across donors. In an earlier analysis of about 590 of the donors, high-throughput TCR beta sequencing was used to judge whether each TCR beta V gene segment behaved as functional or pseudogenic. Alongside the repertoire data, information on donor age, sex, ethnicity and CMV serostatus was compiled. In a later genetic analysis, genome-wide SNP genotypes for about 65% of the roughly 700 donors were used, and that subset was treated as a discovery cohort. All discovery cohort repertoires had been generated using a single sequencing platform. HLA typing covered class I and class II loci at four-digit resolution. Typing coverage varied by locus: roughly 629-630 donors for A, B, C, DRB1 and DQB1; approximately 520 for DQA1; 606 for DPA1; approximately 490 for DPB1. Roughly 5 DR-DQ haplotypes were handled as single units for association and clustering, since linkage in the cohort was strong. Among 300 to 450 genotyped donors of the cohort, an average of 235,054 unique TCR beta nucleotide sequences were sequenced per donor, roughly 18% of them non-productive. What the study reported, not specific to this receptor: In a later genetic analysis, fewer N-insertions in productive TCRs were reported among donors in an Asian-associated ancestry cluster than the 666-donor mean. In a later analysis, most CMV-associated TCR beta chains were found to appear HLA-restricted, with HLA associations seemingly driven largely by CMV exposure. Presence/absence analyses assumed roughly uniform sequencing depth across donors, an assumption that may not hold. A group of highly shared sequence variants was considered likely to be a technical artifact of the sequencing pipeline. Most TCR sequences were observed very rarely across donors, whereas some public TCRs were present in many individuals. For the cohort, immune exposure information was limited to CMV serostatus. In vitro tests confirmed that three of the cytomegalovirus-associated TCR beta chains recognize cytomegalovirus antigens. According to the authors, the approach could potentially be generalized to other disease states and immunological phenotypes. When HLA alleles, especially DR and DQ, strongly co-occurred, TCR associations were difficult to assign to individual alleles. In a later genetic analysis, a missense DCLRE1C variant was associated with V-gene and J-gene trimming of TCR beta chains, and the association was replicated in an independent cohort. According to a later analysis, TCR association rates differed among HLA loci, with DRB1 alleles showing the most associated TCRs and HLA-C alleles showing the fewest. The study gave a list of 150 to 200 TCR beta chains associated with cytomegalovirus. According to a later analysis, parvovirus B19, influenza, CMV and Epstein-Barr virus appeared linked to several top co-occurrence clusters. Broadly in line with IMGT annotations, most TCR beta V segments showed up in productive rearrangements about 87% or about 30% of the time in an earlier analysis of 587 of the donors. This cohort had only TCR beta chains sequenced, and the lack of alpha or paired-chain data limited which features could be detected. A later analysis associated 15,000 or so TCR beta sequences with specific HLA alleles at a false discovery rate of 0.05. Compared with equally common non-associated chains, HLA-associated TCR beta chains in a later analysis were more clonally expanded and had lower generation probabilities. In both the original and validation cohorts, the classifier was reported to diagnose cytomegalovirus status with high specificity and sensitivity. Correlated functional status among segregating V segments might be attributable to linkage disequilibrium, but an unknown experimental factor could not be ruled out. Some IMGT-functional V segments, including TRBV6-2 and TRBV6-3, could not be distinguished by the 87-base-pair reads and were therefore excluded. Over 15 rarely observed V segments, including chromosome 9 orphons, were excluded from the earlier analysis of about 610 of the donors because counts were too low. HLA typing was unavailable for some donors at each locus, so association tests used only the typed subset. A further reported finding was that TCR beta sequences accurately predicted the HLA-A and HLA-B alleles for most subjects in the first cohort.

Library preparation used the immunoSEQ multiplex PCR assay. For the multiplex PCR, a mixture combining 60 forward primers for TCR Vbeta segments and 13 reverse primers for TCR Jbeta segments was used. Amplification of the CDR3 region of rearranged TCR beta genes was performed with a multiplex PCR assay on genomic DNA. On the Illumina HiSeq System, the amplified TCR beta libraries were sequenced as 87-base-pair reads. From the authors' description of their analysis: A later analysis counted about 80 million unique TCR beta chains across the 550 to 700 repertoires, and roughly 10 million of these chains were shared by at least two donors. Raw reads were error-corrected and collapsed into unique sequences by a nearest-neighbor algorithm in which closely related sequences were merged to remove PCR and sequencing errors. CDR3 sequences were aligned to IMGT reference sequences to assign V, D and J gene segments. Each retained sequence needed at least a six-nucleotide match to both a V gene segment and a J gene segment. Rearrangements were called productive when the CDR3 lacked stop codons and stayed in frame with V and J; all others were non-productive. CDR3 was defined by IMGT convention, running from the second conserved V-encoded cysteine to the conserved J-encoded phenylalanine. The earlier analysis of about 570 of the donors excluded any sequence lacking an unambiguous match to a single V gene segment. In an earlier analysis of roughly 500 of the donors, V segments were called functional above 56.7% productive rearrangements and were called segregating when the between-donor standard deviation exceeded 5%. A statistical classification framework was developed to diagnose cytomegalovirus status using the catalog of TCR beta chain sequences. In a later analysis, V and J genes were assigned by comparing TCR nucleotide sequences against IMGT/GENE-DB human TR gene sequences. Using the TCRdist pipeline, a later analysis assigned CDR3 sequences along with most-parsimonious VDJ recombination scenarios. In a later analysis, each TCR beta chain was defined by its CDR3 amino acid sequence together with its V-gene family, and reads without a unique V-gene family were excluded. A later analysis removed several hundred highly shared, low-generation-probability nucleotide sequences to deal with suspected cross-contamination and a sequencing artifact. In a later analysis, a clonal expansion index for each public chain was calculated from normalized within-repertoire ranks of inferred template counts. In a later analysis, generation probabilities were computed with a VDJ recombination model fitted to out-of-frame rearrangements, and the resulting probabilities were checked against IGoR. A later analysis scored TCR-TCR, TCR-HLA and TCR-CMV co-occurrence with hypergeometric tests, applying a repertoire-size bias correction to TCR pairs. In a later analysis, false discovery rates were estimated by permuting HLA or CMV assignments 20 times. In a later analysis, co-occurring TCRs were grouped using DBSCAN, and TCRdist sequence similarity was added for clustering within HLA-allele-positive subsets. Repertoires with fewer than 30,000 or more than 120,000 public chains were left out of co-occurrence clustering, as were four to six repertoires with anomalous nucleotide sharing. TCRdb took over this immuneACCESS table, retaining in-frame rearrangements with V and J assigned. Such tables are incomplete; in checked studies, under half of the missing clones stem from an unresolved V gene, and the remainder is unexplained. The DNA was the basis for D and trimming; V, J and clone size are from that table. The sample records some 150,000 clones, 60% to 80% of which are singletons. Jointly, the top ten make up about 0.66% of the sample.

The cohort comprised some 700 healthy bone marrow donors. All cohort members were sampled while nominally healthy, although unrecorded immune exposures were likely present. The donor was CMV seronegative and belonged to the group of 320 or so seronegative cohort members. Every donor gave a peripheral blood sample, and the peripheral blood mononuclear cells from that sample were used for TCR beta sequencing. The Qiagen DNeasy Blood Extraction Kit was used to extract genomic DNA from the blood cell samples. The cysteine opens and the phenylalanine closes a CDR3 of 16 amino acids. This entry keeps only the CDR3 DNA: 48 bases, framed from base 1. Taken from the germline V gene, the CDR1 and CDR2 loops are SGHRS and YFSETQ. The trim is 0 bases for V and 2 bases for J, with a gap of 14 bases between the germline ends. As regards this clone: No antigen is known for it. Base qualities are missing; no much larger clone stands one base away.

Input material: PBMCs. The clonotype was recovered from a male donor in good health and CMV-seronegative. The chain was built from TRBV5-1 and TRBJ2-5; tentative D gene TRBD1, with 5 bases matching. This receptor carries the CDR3 CASSLGPMGPQETQYF. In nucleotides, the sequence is TGCGCCAGCAGCTTGGGGCCTATGGGGCCTCAAGAGACCCAGTACTTC.